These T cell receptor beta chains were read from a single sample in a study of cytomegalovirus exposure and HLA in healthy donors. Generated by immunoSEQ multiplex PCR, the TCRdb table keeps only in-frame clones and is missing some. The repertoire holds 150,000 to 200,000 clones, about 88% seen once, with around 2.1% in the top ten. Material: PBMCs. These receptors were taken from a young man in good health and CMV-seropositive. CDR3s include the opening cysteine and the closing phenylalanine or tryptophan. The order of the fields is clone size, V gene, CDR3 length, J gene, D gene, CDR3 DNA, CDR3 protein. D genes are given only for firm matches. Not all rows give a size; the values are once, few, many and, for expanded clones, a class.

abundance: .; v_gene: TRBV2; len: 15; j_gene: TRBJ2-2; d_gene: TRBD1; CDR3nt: TGTGCCAGCACATCAGGACAGGTGAACACCGGGGAGCTGTTTTTT; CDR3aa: CASTSGQVNTGELFF
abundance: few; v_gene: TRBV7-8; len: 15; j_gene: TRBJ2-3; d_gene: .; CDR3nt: TGTGCCAGCAGCTTAGGGGCCTCCACCACAGATACGCAGTATTTT; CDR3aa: CASSLGASTTDTQYF
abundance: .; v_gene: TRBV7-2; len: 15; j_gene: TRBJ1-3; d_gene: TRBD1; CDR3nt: TGTGCCAGCAGCCAGGGGGCTGAGGTGGGAAACACCATATATTTT; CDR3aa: CASSQGAEVGNTIYF
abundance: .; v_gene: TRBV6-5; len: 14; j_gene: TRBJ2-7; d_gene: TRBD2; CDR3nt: TGTGCCAGCAGGAGGGCCGGGGGGTACTACGAGCAGTACTTC; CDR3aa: CASRRAGGYYEQYF
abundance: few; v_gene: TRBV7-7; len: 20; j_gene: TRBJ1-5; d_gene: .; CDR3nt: TGTGCTAGCAGCTTACCCCGAAACCCTACAGGGTTGGATAGCAATCAGCCCCAGCATTTT; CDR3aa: CASSLPRNPTGLDSNQPQHF
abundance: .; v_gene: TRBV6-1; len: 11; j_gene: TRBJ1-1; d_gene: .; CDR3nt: TGTGCCAGCAGTTCTACAGAAGAAGCTTTCTTT; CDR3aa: CASSSTEEAFF
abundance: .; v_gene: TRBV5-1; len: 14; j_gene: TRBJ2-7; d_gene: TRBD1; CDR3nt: TGCGCCAGCAGCCAGGGGGACACCCGGGTGGAGCAGTACTTC; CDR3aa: CASSQGDTRVEQYF
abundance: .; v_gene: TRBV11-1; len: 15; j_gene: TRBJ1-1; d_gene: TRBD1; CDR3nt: TGTGCCAGCAGCTCGCGTAAGGGACAGAGCACTGAAGCTTTCTTT; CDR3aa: CASSSRKGQSTEAFF
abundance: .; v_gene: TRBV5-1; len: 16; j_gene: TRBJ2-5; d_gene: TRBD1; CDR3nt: TGCGCCAGCAGCTTGCTGGGACAGGGAGGCCGAGAGACCCAGTACTTC; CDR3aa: CASSLLGQGGRETQYF
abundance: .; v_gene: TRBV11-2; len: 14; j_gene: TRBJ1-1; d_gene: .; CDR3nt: TGTGCCAGCAGCTTATCGACACTGAACACTGAAGCTTTCTTT; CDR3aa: CASSLSTLNTEAFF
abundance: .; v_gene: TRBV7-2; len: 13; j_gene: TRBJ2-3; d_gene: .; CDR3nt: TGTGCCAGCAGCTCCTCGTTGCGAGATACGCAGTATTTT; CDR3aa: CASSSSLRDTQYF
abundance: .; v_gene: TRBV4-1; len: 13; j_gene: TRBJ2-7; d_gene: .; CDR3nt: TGCGCCAGCAGCCAAGATCCAGGGCACGAGCAGTACTTC; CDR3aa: CASSQDPGHEQYF
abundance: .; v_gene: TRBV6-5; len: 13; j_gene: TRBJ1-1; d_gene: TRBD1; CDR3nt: TGTGCCATCAAGAGGGACAGGGACACTGAAGCTTTCTTT; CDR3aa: CAIKRDRDTEAFF